Sequencing of this TCR beta chain was carried out in a study of blood T cells in healthy people across ages. At the level of the study: Template switching picked up about one barcoded beta molecule for each two T cells.

This clonotype was seen more than once but under ten times. Germline CDR1 reads MDHEN; CDR2 reads SYDVKM. There are 14 residues in the CDR3. Trimming took 6 bases from V and 5 from J, leaving 14 bases between them. A second PCR of about 6 to 11 cycles used a sample-barcoded 5' primer and a J-beta primer mix. The template-switch adaptor, which had 12 random nucleotides, put a tag on each cDNA molecule. TCRdb called the 5' RACE reads again in MiXCR, with one record for every CDR3 protein. The data show roughly 800,000 distinct CDR3 sequences, with roughly 25% seen just once and under 4.5% held by the top ten. This sample was also put to use in a study of T cells of mothers and their children.

This TCR was sampled from a boy aged 5-17 years in good health. Specimen: blood. V gene TRBV28 combines with J gene TRBJ1-5; D call uncertain. The CDR3 DNA follows: TGTGCCAGCAGGAGGTATTATACTGATCAGCCCCAGCATTTT. It is translated as CASRRYYTDQPQHF. The whole variable domain, remainder taken from reference TRBV28 and TRBJ1-5, is DVKVTQSSRYLVKRTGEKVFLECVQDMDHENMFWYRQDPGLGLRLIYFSYDVKMKEKGDIPEGYSVSREKKERFSLILESASTNQTSMYLCASRRYYTDQPQHFGDGTRLSIL.